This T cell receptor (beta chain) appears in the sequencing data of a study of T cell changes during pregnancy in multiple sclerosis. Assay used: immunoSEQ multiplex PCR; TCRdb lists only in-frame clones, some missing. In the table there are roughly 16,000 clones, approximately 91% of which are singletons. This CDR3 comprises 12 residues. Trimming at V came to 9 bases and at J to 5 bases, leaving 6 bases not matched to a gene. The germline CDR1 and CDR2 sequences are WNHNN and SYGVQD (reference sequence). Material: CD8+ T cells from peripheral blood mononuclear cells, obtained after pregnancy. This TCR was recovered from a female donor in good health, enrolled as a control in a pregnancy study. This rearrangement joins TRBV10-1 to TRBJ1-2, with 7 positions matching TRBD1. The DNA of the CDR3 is TGCGCCAGGCCGGGACAGTCTTATGGCTACACCTTC. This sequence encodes CARPGQSYGYTF.